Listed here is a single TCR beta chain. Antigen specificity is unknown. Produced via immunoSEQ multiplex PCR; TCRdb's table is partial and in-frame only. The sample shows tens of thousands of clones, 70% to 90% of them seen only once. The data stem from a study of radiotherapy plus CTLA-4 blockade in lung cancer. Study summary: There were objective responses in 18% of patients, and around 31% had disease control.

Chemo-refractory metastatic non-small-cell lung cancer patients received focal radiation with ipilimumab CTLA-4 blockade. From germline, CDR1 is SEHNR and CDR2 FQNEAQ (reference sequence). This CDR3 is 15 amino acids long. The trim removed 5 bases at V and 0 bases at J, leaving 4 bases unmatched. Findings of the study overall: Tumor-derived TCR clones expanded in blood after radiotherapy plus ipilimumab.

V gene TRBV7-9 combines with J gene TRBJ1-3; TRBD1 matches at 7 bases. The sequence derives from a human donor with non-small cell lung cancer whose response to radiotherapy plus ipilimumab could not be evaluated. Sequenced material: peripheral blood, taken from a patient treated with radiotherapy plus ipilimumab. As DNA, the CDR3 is TGTGCCAGCAGCCAGGGGGGTGACTCTGGAAACACCATATATTTT. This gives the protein CASSQGGDSGNTIYF.